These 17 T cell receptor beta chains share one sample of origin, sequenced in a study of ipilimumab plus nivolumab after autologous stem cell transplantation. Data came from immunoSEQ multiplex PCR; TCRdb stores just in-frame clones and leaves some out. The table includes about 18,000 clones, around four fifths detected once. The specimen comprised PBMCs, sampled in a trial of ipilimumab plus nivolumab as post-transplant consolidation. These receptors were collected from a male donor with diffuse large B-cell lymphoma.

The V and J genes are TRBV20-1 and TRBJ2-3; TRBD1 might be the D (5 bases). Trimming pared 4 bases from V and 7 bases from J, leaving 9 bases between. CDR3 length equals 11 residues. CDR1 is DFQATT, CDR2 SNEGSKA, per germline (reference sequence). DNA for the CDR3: TGCAGTGCTACCCAGGGAAATACGCAGTATTTT. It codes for CSATQGNTQYF.

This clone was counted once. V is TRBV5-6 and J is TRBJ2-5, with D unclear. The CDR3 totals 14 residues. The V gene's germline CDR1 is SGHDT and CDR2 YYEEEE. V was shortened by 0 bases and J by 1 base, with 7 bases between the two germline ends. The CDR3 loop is CASSLVSPQETQYF. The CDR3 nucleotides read TGTGCCAGCAGCTTGGTTTCCCCCCAAGAGACCCAGTACTTC.

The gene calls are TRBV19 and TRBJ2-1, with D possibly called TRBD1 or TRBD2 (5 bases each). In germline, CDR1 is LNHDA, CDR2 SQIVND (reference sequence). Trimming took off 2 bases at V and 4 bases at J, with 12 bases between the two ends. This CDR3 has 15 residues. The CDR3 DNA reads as TGTGCCAGTAGTATATTGGGACCGGGGTACAATGAGCAGTTCTTC. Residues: CASSILGPGYNEQFF.

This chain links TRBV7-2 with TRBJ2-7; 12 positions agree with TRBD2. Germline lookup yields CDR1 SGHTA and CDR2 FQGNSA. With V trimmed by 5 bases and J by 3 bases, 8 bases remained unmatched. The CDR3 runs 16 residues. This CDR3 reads CASSPTSGGPFYEQYF. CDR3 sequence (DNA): TGTGCCAGCAGCCCTACTAGCGGGGGGCCCTTCTACGAGCAGTACTTC. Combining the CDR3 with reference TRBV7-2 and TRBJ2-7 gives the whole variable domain GAGVSQSPSNKVTEKGKDVELRCDPISGHTALYWYRQSLGQGLEFLIYFQGNSAPDKSGLPSDRFSAERTGGSVSTLTIQRTQQEDSAVYLCASSPTSGGPFYEQYFGPGTRLTVT.

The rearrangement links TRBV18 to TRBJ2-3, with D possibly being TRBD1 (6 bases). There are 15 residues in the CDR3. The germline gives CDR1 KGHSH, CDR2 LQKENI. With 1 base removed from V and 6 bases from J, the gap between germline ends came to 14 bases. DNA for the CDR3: TGTGCCAGCTCACCACGGGACACTGGAATTGATACGCAGTATTTT. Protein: CASSPRDTGIDTQYF.

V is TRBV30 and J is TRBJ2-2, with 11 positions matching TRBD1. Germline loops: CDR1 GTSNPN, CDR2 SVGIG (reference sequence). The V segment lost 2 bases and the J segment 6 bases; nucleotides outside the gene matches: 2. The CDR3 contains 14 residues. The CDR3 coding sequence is TGTGCCTGGAGTCCGGGACAGGGGGCCGGGGAGCTGTTTTTT. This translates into CAWSPGQGAGELFF. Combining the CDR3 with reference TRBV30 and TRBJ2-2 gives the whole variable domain SQTIHQWPATLVQPVGSPLSLECTVEGTSNPNLYWYRQAAGRGLQLLFYSVGIGQISSEVPQNLSASRPQDRQFILSSKKLLLSDSGFYLCAWSPGQGAGELFFGEGSRLTVL.

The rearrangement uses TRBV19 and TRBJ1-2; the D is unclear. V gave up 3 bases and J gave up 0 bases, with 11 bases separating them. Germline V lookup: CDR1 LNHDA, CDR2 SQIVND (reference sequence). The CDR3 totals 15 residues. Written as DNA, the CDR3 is TGTGCCAGTAGTATCTTGGGGAGAGCTAACTATGGCTACACCTTC. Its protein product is CASSILGRANYGYTF.

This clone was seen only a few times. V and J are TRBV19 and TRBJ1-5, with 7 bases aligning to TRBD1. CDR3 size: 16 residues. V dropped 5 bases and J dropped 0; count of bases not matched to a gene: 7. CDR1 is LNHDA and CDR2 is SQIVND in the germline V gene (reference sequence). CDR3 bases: TGTGCCAGTAGTCCCGAATGGGACAGTAGCAATCAGCCCCAGCATTTT. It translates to CASSPEWDSSNQPQHF.

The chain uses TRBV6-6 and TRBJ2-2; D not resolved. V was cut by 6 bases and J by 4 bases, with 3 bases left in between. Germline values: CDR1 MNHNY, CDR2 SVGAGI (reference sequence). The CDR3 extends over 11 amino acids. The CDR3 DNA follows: TGTGCCAGCAGAAGCACCGGGGAGCTGTTTTTT. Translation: CASRSTGELFF.

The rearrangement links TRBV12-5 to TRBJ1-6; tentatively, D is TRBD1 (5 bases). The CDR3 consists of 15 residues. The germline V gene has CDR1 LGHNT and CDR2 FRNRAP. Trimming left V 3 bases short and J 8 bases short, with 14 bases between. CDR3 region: CASGLGRSGDSPLHF. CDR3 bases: TGTGCTAGTGGTTTAGGACGCTCGGGGGATTCACCCCTCCACTTT.

CDR3 region: CASSATAGGETQYF. The CDR3 nucleotides are TGTGCCAGCAGCGCCACAGCGGGTGGGGAGACCCAGTACTTC. The chain uses TRBV9 and TRBJ2-5; a weak D match, TRBD2 (6 bases). V lost 3 bases to trimming and J lost 5 bases, with 14 bases between them. CDR1 is SGDLS and CDR2 is YYNGEE in the germline V gene. This CDR3 region has 14 residues.

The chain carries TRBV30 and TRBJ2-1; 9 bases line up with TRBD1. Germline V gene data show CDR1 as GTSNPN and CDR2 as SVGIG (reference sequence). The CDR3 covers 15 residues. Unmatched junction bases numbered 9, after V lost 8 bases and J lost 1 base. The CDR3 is CAGGQGIGSYNEQFF. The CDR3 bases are TGTGCCGGGGGACAGGGCATTGGGTCCTACAATGAGCAGTTCTTC.

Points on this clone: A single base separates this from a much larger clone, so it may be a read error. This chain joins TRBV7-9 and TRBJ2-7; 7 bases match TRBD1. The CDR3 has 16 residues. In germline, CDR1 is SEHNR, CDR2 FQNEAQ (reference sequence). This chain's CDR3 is CASGLESGQSPYEQYF. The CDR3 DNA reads TGTGCCAGCGGCTTAGAATCGGGACAGAGCCCCTACGAGCAGTACTTC.

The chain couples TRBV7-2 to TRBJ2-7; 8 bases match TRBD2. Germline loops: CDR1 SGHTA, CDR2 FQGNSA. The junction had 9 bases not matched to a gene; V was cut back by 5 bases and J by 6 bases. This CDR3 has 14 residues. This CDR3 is CASSPAAGGPEQYF. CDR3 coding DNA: TGTGCCAGCAGCCCAGCGGCGGGGGGCCCCGAGCAGTACTTC.

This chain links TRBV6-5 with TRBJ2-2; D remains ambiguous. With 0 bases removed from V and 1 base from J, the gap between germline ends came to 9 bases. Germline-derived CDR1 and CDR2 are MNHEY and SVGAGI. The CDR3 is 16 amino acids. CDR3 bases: TGTGCCAGCAGTTACTCCTTTCAAATGAACACCGGGGAGCTGTTTTTT. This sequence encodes CASSYSFQMNTGELFF.

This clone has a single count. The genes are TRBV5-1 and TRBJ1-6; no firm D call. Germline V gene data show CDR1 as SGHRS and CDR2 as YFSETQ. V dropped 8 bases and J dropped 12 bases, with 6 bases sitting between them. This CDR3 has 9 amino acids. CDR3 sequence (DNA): TGCGCCAGAGAGCGACCCCTCCACTTT. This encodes CARERPLHF.

The CDR3 spells CASKAGLGGEQYF. For the CDR3, the DNA is TGTGCCAGCAAGGCAGGGCTGGGGGGGGAGCAGTACTTC. The chain employs TRBV6-1 and TRBJ2-7; 7 positions match TRBD2. Germline CDR1 and CDR2: MNHNS and SASEGT. V lost 7 bases to trimming and J lost 7 bases; unmatched junction nucleotides: 10. The CDR3 is 13 residues long.